The T cell receptor beta chain described here comes from a study of cytomegalovirus exposure and HLA in healthy donors. Broader study findings: Most TCRs appeared rarely, but some public TCRs recurred in many donors. In vitro experiments confirmed that three CMV-associated chains were specific for CMV antigens.

Measured with immunoSEQ multiplex PCR; TCRdb has only the in-frame clones, and not every one. The repertoire includes tens of thousands of clones, 89% of them detected once, and more than 0.95% sits in the top ten. Remarks on this clone: Antigen specificity is unknown.

The CDR3 runs to 13 residues. V dropped 6 bases and J dropped 5; count of bases not matched to a gene: 6. Germline CDR1 is MRHNA and CDR2 is SNTAGT. Material for sequencing was PBMCs. The chain recombines TRBV6-4 with TRBJ1-1, with 7 positions matching TRBD1. The TCR originated in a woman under 30 in good health and CMV-seronegative. The CDR3 here is CASRTQGETEAFF. The CDR3 DNA reads as TGTGCCAGCAGAACCCAGGGGGAAACTGAAGCTTTCTTT.